The clone carrying this T cell receptor (beta chain) was seen only a few times. What it binds is not known. Unique molecular identifiers were incorporated when the TCRbeta library was constructed. TCRdb re-analysed the PCR reads in MiXCR, keeping a single row per CDR3 protein. The repertoire consists of some 350,000 distinct CDR3 sequences, with roughly 16% occurring once and the leading ten covering approximately 44%. V was trimmed by 5 bases and J by 2 bases, leaving 8 bases between them. The CDR3 extends over 13 amino acids. This record belongs to a study of T-cell reconstitution after alpha-beta-depleted transplantation in children. Study results and caveats: The high TCRbeta diversity at day 60 in some patients came from surviving recipient T cells and thymic progenitors. It was reported that alpha-beta T cells came from several hundred expanded graft clones (about two months after transplant).

The sequence was collected from a male patient aged 2 to 9 who had a stem cell transplant for acute lymphoblastic leukemia, so the T cells may come from the graft donor. Sequencing used PBMCs, mostly from graft donor cells, obtained 360 days after TCRalphabeta/CD19-depleted stem cell transplant. The chain joins TRBV12-3 or TRBV12-4 to TRBJ2-3; weak D call: TRBD2 (5 bases). In nucleotides, the CDR3 is TGTGCCAGCAGTAGCGGATTCACAGATACGCAGTATTTT. This codes for CASSSGFTDTQYF.